This TCR beta chain was sequenced during a study of T-cell memory formation after mild COVID-19. Study-wide findings and caveats: Prior to infection, memory already included some responding clones, suggesting cross-reactive memory joined.

This clonotype was seen ten or more times. Its antigen is as yet unknown. It was 5'RACE with constant-segment primers that produced the TCR alpha and TCR beta cDNA libraries, which carried sample barcodes and UMIs. TCRdb ran MiXCR on the 5' RACE reads and lists one entry per CDR3 protein. The sample lists about 200,000 distinct CDR3 sequences; over 9.5% were seen once. The CDR3 runs to 12 residues. V dropped 6 bases and J dropped 6; count of bases not matched to a gene: 4. Germline values: CDR1 MNHEY, CDR2 SVGEGT. The sequence was collected from a man aged 18 to 30 who had mild COVID-19 (a few samples of this study predate the infection). Cell type and time point are not known. Sequencing was performed on PBMCs or a T cell subset sorted from them (not recorded which). The genes are TRBV6-2 or TRBV6-3 and TRBJ2-5; 7 nucleotides line up with TRBD1. The CDR3 nucleotides read TGTGCCAGCAGGACAGGGTTGAAGACCCAGTACTTC. Its protein is CASRTGLKTQYF.